This TCR beta chain was recorded in a study of cytomegalovirus exposure and HLA in healthy donors (dated by TCRdb to about 2017). In terms of the full investigation: According to an earlier analysis of 587 of the donors, 150 million to 200 million T cells yielded 117 million unique TCR beta sequences and more than 250 Gb of sequence data. An early release that covered some 630 HLA-typed donors contained 250 to 350 gigabases of sequencing data and about 84 million unique TCR sequences. Among the roughly 410 genotyped donors, more than 70% belonged to the genetic ancestry cluster associated with self-reported Caucasian donors. The study aimed to test whether signatures of past pathogen exposure could be identified by cataloging public T cell receptors. The study used immunosequencing to profile the T cell repertoires of 670 or so subjects and linked those repertoires to cytomegalovirus serostatus. Besides the first cohort of hundreds of subjects, a separate validation cohort made up of over 95 different subjects was used. High-throughput TCR immunosequencing, statistical association of individual TCRs with disease status, and machine learning were combined to predict cytomegalovirus infection status. A later analysis re-analyzed previously published TCR beta repertoires from roughly 630 donors and added high-resolution HLA genotyping to study TCR occurrence patterns. Rather than drawing on any new phenotypic data, the later analysis identified candidate immune exposures from TCR beta sequences and the way those sequences occurred across donors. To decide whether each TCR beta V gene segment behaved as functional or pseudogenic, an earlier analysis of approximately 600 of the donors relied on high-throughput TCR beta sequencing. Alongside the repertoire data, information on donor age, sex, ethnicity and CMV serostatus was compiled. A later genetic analysis took genome-wide SNP genotypes for 398 of the 666 donors and used that subset as a discovery cohort. Every repertoire in the discovery cohort had been generated on one and the same sequencing platform. Class I and class II HLA loci were covered by the typing at four-digit resolution. The number of typed donors differed by locus: about 620-640 for A, B, C, DRB1 and DQB1; approximately 520 for DQA1; approximately 600 for DPA1; and some 470 for DPB1. About five DR-DQ haplotypes were treated as single units for association and clustering because of strong linkage in the cohort. Among about 360 genotyped donors of the cohort, an average of approximately 240,000 unique TCR beta nucleotide sequences were sequenced per donor, roughly 18% of them non-productive.

Library construction relied on the immunoSEQ multiplex PCR assay. The multiplex PCR relied on a mix of 60 forward primers for TCR Vbeta segments and 13 reverse primers for TCR Jbeta segments. The CDR3 region of rearranged TCR beta genes was amplified from genomic DNA by a multiplex PCR assay. On the Illumina HiSeq System, the amplified TCR beta libraries were sequenced as 87-base-pair reads. The authors' pipeline ran thus. A later analysis counted some 80 million unique TCR beta chains across the approximately 700 repertoires, and roughly 11 million of these chains were shared by at least two donors. To remove PCR and sequencing errors, raw reads were error-corrected and collapsed into unique sequences using a nearest-neighbor algorithm that merged closely related sequences. To assign V, D and J gene segments, CDR3 sequences were aligned to IMGT reference sequences. For a sequence to be retained, a match of at least six nucleotides to both a V gene segment and a J gene segment was required. A rearrangement was called productive if the CDR3 had no stop codons and remained in frame with V and J, and every other rearrangement was called non-productive. Following IMGT convention, CDR3 was defined as the stretch from the second conserved V-encoded cysteine up to the conserved J-encoded phenylalanine. Sequences without an unambiguous match to a single V gene segment were excluded from the earlier analysis of about 600 of the donors. An earlier analysis of fewer than 650 of the donors classified V segments as functional when productive rearrangements were above 56.7% and as segregating when the standard deviation between donors was above 5%. To diagnose cytomegalovirus status from the catalog of TCR beta chain sequences, a statistical classification framework was built. A later analysis assigned V and J genes by comparing TCR nucleotide sequences with IMGT/GENE-DB human TR gene sequences. In a later analysis, CDR3 sequences and most-parsimonious VDJ recombination scenarios were assigned using the TCRdist pipeline. A later analysis defined each TCR beta chain by its CDR3 amino acid sequence plus V-gene family, and excluded reads lacking a unique V-gene family. In a later analysis, approximately 590 highly shared, low-generation-probability nucleotide sequences were removed to address suspected cross-contamination and a sequencing artifact. In a later analysis, a clonal expansion index was calculated for each public chain from normalized within-repertoire ranks of inferred template counts. In a later analysis, generation probabilities were computed using a VDJ recombination model fitted to out-of-frame rearrangements, and the results were checked against IGoR. Hypergeometric tests were used in a later analysis to score TCR-TCR, TCR-HLA and TCR-CMV co-occurrence, with a repertoire-size bias correction applied to the TCR pairs. False discovery rates were estimated in a later analysis by permuting HLA or CMV assignments 20 times. In a later analysis, co-occurring TCRs were grouped with DBSCAN, and TCRdist sequence similarity was added when clustering was performed within HLA-allele-positive subsets. Repertoires with fewer than 30,000 or more than 120,000 public chains were left out of co-occurrence clustering, as were about 5 repertoires with anomalous nucleotide sharing. TCRdb provides this immuneACCESS table in a form limited to in-frame rearrangements. Some clones are lacking; in checked studies, under half of them reflect an unresolved V gene, and why the rest are absent is not known. That table is the source of V, J and clone size, and D and trimming were worked out from the DNA. The sample table records approximately 100,000 clones; nearly 70% of these occur just once. 5.4% of the sample goes to the ten largest clones.

The cohort consisted of 600 to 750 healthy bone marrow donors. Cohort members were all nominally healthy when sampled, although unrecorded immune exposures were likely present. The donor tested CMV seropositive, placing the donor among the approximately 290 seropositive members of the cohort. A peripheral blood sample was collected from each donor, and TCR beta sequencing was performed on peripheral blood mononuclear cells. The Qiagen DNeasy Blood Extraction Kit was used to extract genomic DNA from the blood cell samples. Germline trimming: 5 bases from V, 6 bases from J; junction bases outside gene matches: 11. From cysteine to phenylalanine, the CDR3 is 16 amino acids long. Only the CDR3 portion is preserved as DNA: 48 bases, with reading frame beginning at the first base. Taken from the germline V gene (reference sequence), the CDR1 and CDR2 loops are SEHNR and FQNEAQ. This clone has just one count. The antigen it binds to is not known. Per-base quality was not reported, and no clone a single base away is much larger than it.

The paper as a whole reports these results and caveats: Presence/absence analyses assumed roughly uniform sequencing depth across donors, an assumption that may not hold. Linkage disequilibrium might explain the correlated functional status among segregating V segments, but an unknown experimental factor could not be excluded. The earlier analysis of some 540 of the donors excluded 15 to 20 rarely observed V segments, including chromosome 9 orphons, because counts were too low. A later analysis found that most CMV-associated TCR beta chains appeared HLA-restricted, with HLA associations seemingly driven largely by CMV exposure. The classifier was reported to diagnose cytomegalovirus status with high specificity and sensitivity in both the original cohort and the validation cohort. The study listed 150 to 200 TCR beta chains as associated with cytomegalovirus. Specific HLA alleles were associated with about 17,000 TCR beta sequences at a false discovery rate of 0.05 in a later analysis. The authors suggested that the approach could potentially be extended to other disease states and immunological phenotypes. A later genetic analysis reported fewer N-insertions in productive TCRs among donors in an Asian-associated ancestry cluster than the roughly 700-donor mean. A group of highly shared sequence variants was considered likely to be a technical artifact of the sequencing pipeline. In this cohort, only TCR beta chains were sequenced, and detectable features were limited by the absence of alpha or paired-chain data. Strong co-occurrence of HLA alleles, especially DR and DQ, made assigning TCR associations to individual alleles difficult. A further reported finding was that TCR beta sequences accurately predicted the HLA-A and HLA-B alleles for most subjects in the first cohort. While some public TCRs were present in many individuals, most TCR sequences turned up only very rarely across donors. Several of the top co-occurrence clusters appeared to be linked to parvovirus B19, influenza, CMV and Epstein-Barr virus, according to a later analysis. A later analysis found that HLA-associated TCR beta chains were more clonally expanded and had lower generation probabilities than equally common non-associated chains. In vitro tests confirmed that three of the cytomegalovirus-associated TCR beta chains recognize cytomegalovirus antigens. The 87-base-pair reads could not distinguish some IMGT-functional V segments, including TRBV6-2 and TRBV6-3, so those segments were excluded. In a later analysis, TCR association rates were found to vary across HLA loci, with the most associated TCRs seen for DRB1 alleles and the fewest for HLA-C alleles. A later genetic analysis associated a missense DCLRE1C variant with V-gene and J-gene trimming of TCR beta chains, and an independent cohort replicated the association. Because HLA typing was missing for some donors at each locus, association tests included only the typed subset. In an earlier analysis of a few hundred of the donors, most TCR beta V segments were observed in productive rearrangements about 87% or about 30% of the time, broadly matching IMGT annotations. Immune exposure information for the cohort was limited to CMV serostatus.

The sequenced sample consisted of PBMCs. The sequence was obtained from a woman between 70 and 85 years old in good health and CMV-seropositive. The sequence links TRBV7-9 to TRBJ1-5; TRBD1 aligns with 9 central bases. The CDR3 corresponds to CASSPGQGAVSQPQHF. The base sequence is TGTGCCAGCAGCCCGGGACAGGGCGCGGTCAGTCAGCCCCAGCATTTT.